This T cell receptor beta chain was captured in a study of cytomegalovirus exposure and HLA in healthy donors (dated by TCRdb to about 2017). For the study in its entirety: An earlier analysis of approximately 550 of the donors reported approximately 290 Gb of sequence data and 117 million unique TCR beta sequences from about 200 million T cells. About 300 gigabases of sequencing data and around 88 million unique TCR sequences made up an early release that covered 500 to 650 HLA-typed donors. Of the 300 to 450 genotyped donors, 65% to 90% fell in the genetic ancestry cluster associated with self-reported Caucasian donors. The study was designed to test whether signatures of past pathogen exposure could be identified by cataloging public T cell receptors. The T cell repertoires of some 700 subjects were profiled by immunosequencing and related to cytomegalovirus serostatus. A separate validation cohort of 90 to 150 different subjects was used in addition to the roughly 720-subject first cohort. High-throughput TCR immunosequencing, statistical association of individual TCRs with disease status, and machine learning were combined to predict cytomegalovirus infection status. A later analysis re-examined previously published TCR beta repertoires from about 670 donors and added high-resolution HLA genotyping to investigate patterns of TCR occurrence. Rather than drawing on any new phenotypic data, the later analysis identified candidate immune exposures from TCR beta sequences and the way those sequences occurred across donors. In an earlier analysis of over 550 of the donors, high-throughput TCR beta sequencing was used to judge whether each TCR beta V gene segment behaved as functional or pseudogenic. Donor age, sex, ethnicity and CMV serostatus were compiled together with the repertoire data. A later genetic analysis took genome-wide SNP genotypes for about three fifths of the roughly 670 donors and used that subset as a discovery cohort. Every discovery cohort repertoire had been produced on one sequencing platform. HLA typing covered class I and class II loci at four-digit resolution. Typing coverage differed by locus: A, B, C, DRB1 and DQB1 were typed in roughly 629-640 donors, DQA1 in roughly 510, DPA1 in around 610, and DPB1 in 472. Because of strong linkage in the cohort, roughly five DR-DQ haplotypes were treated as single units for association and clustering. Among some 400 genotyped donors of the cohort, an average of around 240,000 unique TCR beta nucleotide sequences were sequenced per donor, roughly 20% of them non-productive. Beyond this particular receptor, the publication reports: In a later analysis, HLA-associated TCR beta chains showed more clonal expansion and lower generation probabilities than non-associated chains that were equally common. The authors suggested that the approach could potentially be generalized to other disease states and immunological phenotypes. HLA typing was unavailable for some donors at each locus, so association tests used only the typed subset. An association between a missense DCLRE1C variant and V-gene and J-gene trimming of TCR beta chains was found in a later genetic analysis and replicated in an independent cohort. Because counts were too low, more than 15 rarely observed V segments, including chromosome 9 orphons, were excluded from the earlier analysis of around 590 of the donors. A further reported finding was that TCR beta sequences accurately predicted the HLA-A and HLA-B alleles for most subjects in the first cohort. A later analysis found that most CMV-associated TCR beta chains appeared HLA-restricted, with HLA associations seemingly driven largely by CMV exposure. Across donors, most TCR sequences were observed very rarely, whereas some public TCRs were present in many individuals. In the study, 164 TCR beta chains were listed as associated with cytomegalovirus. According to a later analysis, TCR association rates differed among HLA loci, with DRB1 alleles showing the most associated TCRs and HLA-C alleles showing the fewest. A group of highly shared sequence variants was considered likely to be a technical artifact of the sequencing pipeline. Correlated functional status among segregating V segments might reflect linkage disequilibrium, but an unknown experimental factor could not be ruled out. An earlier analysis of approximately 590 of the donors showed that most TCR beta V segments appeared in productive rearrangements either about 90% or about 30% of the time, which broadly matched IMGT annotations. A later analysis reported that several top co-occurrence clusters appeared linked to parvovirus B19, influenza, CMV and Epstein-Barr virus. Some IMGT-functional V segments, including TRBV6-2 and TRBV6-3, could not be told apart with the 87-base-pair reads, so those segments were excluded. Assigning TCR associations to individual alleles was difficult when HLA alleles, especially DR and DQ, strongly co-occurred. According to a later genetic analysis, donors in an Asian-associated ancestry cluster had fewer N-insertions in productive TCRs than the roughly 700-donor mean. In vitro tests confirmed that three of the cytomegalovirus-associated TCR beta chains recognize cytomegalovirus antigens. CMV serostatus was the only immune exposure information available for the cohort. A later analysis associated 16,951 TCR beta sequences with specific HLA alleles at a false discovery rate of 0.05. Sequencing depth was assumed to be roughly uniform across donors in the presence/absence analyses, though that assumption may not hold. The cohort was sequenced for TCR beta chains only, and without alpha or paired-chain data the features that could be detected were limited. Cytomegalovirus status was reported to be diagnosed by the classifier with high specificity and sensitivity in both the original and validation cohorts.

As for this clone: No cognate antigen has been identified for it. Base-call qualities are not available, and no considerably larger clone is one nucleotide away.

The CDR3 sequence holds 13 residues, the cysteine and phenylalanine included. Of all the DNA, just the CDR3 is kept, 39 bases in frame from base 1. V and J are trimmed by 4 bases and 7 bases, and the gene matches miss 4 bases of the junction. Sequences MNHNS (CDR1) and SASEGT (CDR2) are obtained from the germline V gene. Library preparation used the immunoSEQ multiplex PCR assay. For the multiplex PCR, a mixture combining 60 forward primers for TCR Vbeta segments and 13 reverse primers for TCR Jbeta segments was used. The CDR3 region of rearranged TCR beta genes was amplified from genomic DNA by a multiplex PCR assay. Amplified TCR beta libraries were sequenced as 87-base-pair reads on the Illumina HiSeq System. Concerning the study's data processing: Across the 600 to 700 repertoires, a later analysis counted some 80 million unique TCR beta chains, roughly 11 million of which were shared by at least two donors. To remove PCR and sequencing errors, raw reads were error-corrected and collapsed into unique sequences using a nearest-neighbor algorithm that merged closely related sequences. V, D and J gene segments were assigned by aligning CDR3 sequences to IMGT reference sequences. For a sequence to be retained, at least a six-nucleotide match to both a V gene segment and a J gene segment was required. Rearrangements were called productive when the CDR3 lacked stop codons and stayed in frame with V and J; all others were non-productive. CDR3 was defined by IMGT convention, running from the second conserved V-encoded cysteine to the conserved J-encoded phenylalanine. The earlier analysis of 587 of the donors excluded sequences that lacked an unambiguous match to a single V gene segment. In an earlier analysis of several hundred of the donors, a V segment was called functional when productive rearrangements were above 56.7%, and segregating when the standard deviation between donors exceeded 5%. A statistical classification framework was built to diagnose cytomegalovirus status from the catalog of TCR beta chain sequences. A later analysis assigned V and J genes by comparing TCR nucleotide sequences with IMGT/GENE-DB human TR gene sequences. A later analysis assigned CDR3 sequences and most-parsimonious VDJ recombination scenarios with the TCRdist pipeline. In a later analysis, every TCR beta chain was defined by the combination of its CDR3 amino acid sequence and its V-gene family, and reads without a unique V-gene family were dropped. As a way to deal with suspected cross-contamination and a sequencing artifact, a later analysis dropped under 600 nucleotide sequences that were highly shared and had low generation probability. In a later analysis, a clonal expansion index for each public chain was calculated from normalized within-repertoire ranks of inferred template counts. A later analysis computed generation probabilities with a VDJ recombination model fitted to out-of-frame rearrangements, and checked the results against IGoR. In a later analysis, hypergeometric tests were used to score TCR-TCR, TCR-HLA and TCR-CMV co-occurrence, with a repertoire-size bias correction applied to TCR pairs. In a later analysis, false discovery rates were estimated by permuting HLA or CMV assignments 20 times. In a later analysis, co-occurring TCRs were grouped with DBSCAN, and TCRdist sequence similarity was added when clustering was performed within HLA-allele-positive subsets. For co-occurrence clustering, repertoires with fewer than 30,000 or more than 120,000 public chains were excluded, along with roughly 5 repertoires with anomalous nucleotide sharing. This immuneACCESS table, as held by TCRdb, lists in-frame sequences with V and J called but not all clones. Of the missing ones, under half trace to an unresolved V gene in checked studies; the others have no known cause. That table is the source of V, J and clone size, and D and trimming were worked out from the DNA. In this sample the table shows 150,000 to 200,000 clones, around 85% of which occur a single time. In total, the top ten clones hold 9.3% of the sample.

The cohort was made up of about 670 healthy bone marrow donors. All cohort members were sampled while nominally healthy, although unrecorded immune exposures were likely present. The donor tested CMV seropositive, placing the donor among the 310 or so seropositive members of the cohort. Each donor provided a peripheral blood sample, and peripheral blood mononuclear cells were used for TCR beta sequencing. Genomic DNA extraction from the blood cell samples was performed with the Qiagen DNeasy Blood Extraction Kit. The chain uses TRBV6-1 and TRBJ1-5, and TRBD1 matches 7 of the central bases. The receptor was derived from a man younger than 35 in good health and CMV-seropositive. Material for sequencing was PBMCs. The CDR3 reads CASSGDREQPQHF. The DNA is TGTGCCAGCAGTGGCGACAGGGAACAGCCCCAGCATTTT.